This TCR beta chain was recorded in a study of T cell changes during pregnancy in multiple sclerosis. V shed 2 bases and J shed 13 bases, with 23 bases lying between them. The germline gives CDR1 MRHNA, CDR2 SNTAGT. The CDR3 spans 15 residues. Repertoires were generated with immunoSEQ multiplex PCR, while TCRdb's copy carries only in-frame clones and drops some. The table lists 60,000 or so clones, around nine tenths of them singletons. The sample consisted of peripheral blood, taken before pregnancy. The clonotype comes from a female donor with multiple sclerosis, enrolled in a pregnancy study. The rearrangement links TRBV6-4 to TRBJ1-2, with a tentative D call TRBD1 (6 bases). The CDR3 protein is CASSDGGRGLGLVTF. The CDR3 DNA follows: TGTGCCAGCAGTGACGGAGGCAGGGGTCTTGGTTTGGTCACCTTC.